These 21 T cell receptor beta chains were sequenced from one sample in a study of regulatory T cells in long-lasting Graves disease (dated by TCRdb to the early 2020s). The protocol used for the library was multiplex PCR. Sequencing took place on an Illumina HiSeq 4000. iRepertoire HTBI primers and Arm-PCR amplification of CDR3 regions were used to construct TCR beta libraries. The public reads were reanalyzed by TCRdb: fastp trimming at Q25, MiXCR alignment, in-frame beta chains only. One record per CDR3 amino acid sequence lists the most common genes and DNA. This sample comprises about 530,000 distinct CDR3 sequences, around 15% of them detected only once. The top ten clonotypes cover around 25% of the sample. The sample's time point label, decoded: newly diagnosed GD, antithyroid drugs for less than 3 months. For both TCR sequencing and RNA sequencing, RNA was extracted from PBMCs in TRIzol. These same records also appear under a second study, on T cells in Graves' hyperthyroidism and ophthalmopathy.

Specimen: peripheral blood mononuclear cells (PBMCs), collected at new diagnosis, from a patient treated with antithyroid drugs. The receptors were sampled from a woman in her forties or fifties with Graves disease. Donor details come from another sample of the same person, matched by shared clones.

This clonotype showed up just a few times. The chain recombines TRBV20-1 with TRBJ1-4, with D possibly matching TRBD1 (6 bases). V was pared by 6 bases and J by 8 bases, with 16 bases between. The CDR3 spans 13 residues. Looked up from germline, CDR1 is DFQATT and CDR2 is SNEGSKA (reference sequence). For the CDR3, the DNA is TGCAGTGCCCGGCGGGGGGCTCAGGAAAAACTGTTTTTT. It encodes CSARRGAQEKLFF.

Details on this clonotype: Given a much more abundant clone one base away, this may be a read error. The missing conserved phenylalanine or tryptophan at the end of this CDR3 makes a read error likely. This rearrangement joins TRBV6-1 to TRBJ2-7; TRBD1 matches 12 bases. This CDR3 contains 15 residues. The germline V gene encodes CDR1 MNHNS and CDR2 SASEGT. With V trimmed by 6 bases and J by 5 bases, 8 bases remained unmatched. The CDR3 DNA reads as TGTGCCAGCAGCCGATGGGGACAGGGGGCCCACGAGCAGTACCTC. Translated: CASSRWGQGAHEQYL.

The rearrangement uses TRBV4-1 and TRBJ2-7, with 13 bases that match TRBD2. CDR3 length: 18 amino acids. The J segment lost 5 bases and the V segment lost 2 bases, leaving 12 bases of the junction unmatched. Germline V CDR1 and CDR2: MGHRA, YSYEKL. The CDR3 sequence is CASSQPMGLAGHGDEQYF. The CDR3 coding sequence is TGCGCCAGCAGCCAACCTATGGGACTAGCGGGGCATGGGGACGAGCAGTACTTC.

This clonotype came up a few times. A much larger clone differs from this one at a single base, so this may be a read error. A read error is likely, as this CDR3 ends without the conserved phenylalanine or tryptophan. The genes are TRBV2 and TRBJ2-1, with D possibly called TRBD1 or TRBD2 (5 bases each). The CDR3 is 13 residues long. V was cut by 6 bases and J by 9 bases, with 15 bases left in between. CDR1 is SNHLY and CDR2 is FYNNEI in the germline V gene. The CDR3: CASSGLGRSEQFL. For the CDR3, the DNA is TGTGCCAGCAGCGGACTGGGGCGCTCTGAGCAGTTCCTC.

This clonotype showed up just a few times. The chain recombines TRBV12-3 or TRBV12-4 with TRBJ2-4; D remains unclear. V gave up 7 bases and J gave up 0 bases, with 7 bases separating them. The CDR3 is 13 amino acids. The DNA of the CDR3 is TGTGCCAGCAAGGCCTTAGCCAAAAACATTCAGTACTTC. Translated, it gives CASKALAKNIQYF.

The chain carries TRBV20-1 and TRBJ1-4, with TRBD1 identical over 7 bases. The length of the CDR3 is 14 residues. Looked up from germline, CDR1 is DFQATT and CDR2 is SNEGSKA (reference sequence). The ends lost 8 bases at V and 8 bases at J; junction bases unmatched: 14. The DNA of the CDR3 is TGCAGTCCCTTCACAGGGGACTATGGCGAAAAACTGTTTTTT. It yields the protein CSPFTGDYGEKLFF.

The chain joins TRBV19 to TRBJ1-4, with 9 nucleotides matching TRBD1. The CDR3 is 16 amino acids. J was trimmed by 6 bases and V by 4 bases; bases with no gene match: 9. Germline V gene lookup returns CDR1 LNHDA and CDR2 SQIVND (reference sequence). The CDR3 DNA reads TGTGCCAGTAGTAGCTCAAACAGGGGGCTTGATGAAAAACTGTTTTTT. As protein: CASSSSNRGLDEKLFF.

This clonotype was recorded at least ten times. The chain links TRBV7-3 to TRBJ2-1; 9 bases are a match to TRBD1. Trimming removed 6 bases from V and 6 bases from J; junction bases left unmatched: 3. The CDR3 contains 13 residues. The germline V gene has CDR1 SGHTA and CDR2 FQGTGA. The CDR3 reads CASSLQGANEQFF. In DNA form, the CDR3 reads TGTGCCAGCAGTTTACAGGGGGCCAATGAGCAGTTCTTC.

This clonotype was found a few times. The chain recombines TRBV5-4 with TRBJ1-6; perhaps TRBD1 as D (5 bases). The CDR3 sequence is 16 residues long. Deletions cut 4 bases from V and 8 bases from J, with 19 bases between. The germline CDR1 and CDR2 sequences are SGHNT and YYREEE (reference sequence). The CDR3 protein is CASSRDGTPIDSPLHF. CDR3 bases: TGTGCCAGCAGCCGGGACGGGACCCCTATCGATTCACCCCTCCACTTT.

The V and J genes are TRBV27 and TRBJ2-7; unclear D gene. The CDR3 is 14 residues long. CDR1 and CDR2 from the germline V gene are MNHEY and SMNVEV (reference sequence). Trimming removed 4 bases at V and 0 bases at J, with 10 bases between. Written as DNA, the CDR3 is TGTGCCAGCAGTTACAACAGCTACTCCTACGAGCAGTACTTC. Its protein is CASSYNSYSYEQYF.

The table lists this clonotype with many counts. CDR3 coding DNA: TGCGCCAGCAGCCCCTCTCGGCAGCTAACTAACTATGGCTACACCTTC. Translating it yields CASSPSRQLTNYGYTF. The gene calls are TRBV4-1 and TRBJ1-2; D not resolved. V lost 4 bases and J lost 0, with 15 bases in between. This CDR3 is built from 16 residues. Germline values: CDR1 MGHRA, CDR2 YSYEKL.

The V gene is TRBV20-1, the J gene TRBJ2-6; 8 nucleotides align to TRBD2. The CDR3 contains 16 residues. Trimming took 3 bases from V and 4 from J; bases not matched to a gene: 8. In germline, CDR1 is DFQATT, CDR2 SNEGSKA (reference sequence). CDR3 bases: TGCAGTGCTAGTGGGACGGGGGGGCACGGGGCCAACGTCCTGACTTTC. Translated: CSASGTGGHGANVLTF.

This clonotype was recorded at least ten times. J is TRBJ2-7 and V is TRBV14, with a possible D match to TRBD2 (6 bases). Germline CDR1 is SGHDN and CDR2 is FVKESK. The V end lost 4 bases, the J end lost 2 bases, and 15 bases lay between the germline ends. This CDR3 has 15 residues. CDR3 in DNA: TGTGCCAGCAGCCCCCTGGACGGGGGAACCTACGAGCAGTACTTC. Its protein product is CASSPLDGGTYEQYF.

In its sample, this clonotype was seen a few times. The chain carries TRBV19 and TRBJ2-2; D ambiguous. The V gene's germline CDR1 is LNHDA and CDR2 SQIVND (reference sequence). The CDR3 totals 17 residues. Trimming took 2 bases from V and 0 from J, leaving 13 bases between them. The CDR3 spells CASSIIGLGANTGELFF. CDR3 DNA: TGTGCCAGTAGTATAATTGGTCTAGGAGCGAACACCGGGGAGCTGTTTTTT.

This chain joins TRBV19 and TRBJ1-5, with D unresolved. This CDR3 has 16 residues. Looked up from germline, CDR1 is LNHDA and CDR2 is SQIVND (reference sequence). V lost 4 bases and J lost 6, with 19 bases in between. CDR3 in DNA: TGTGCCAGTAGTACCCTTGGGATGCAGGCAGCTCAGCCCCAGCATTTT. Its protein is CASSTLGMQAAQPQHF.

This clonotype was seen ten or more times. The rearrangement uses TRBV30 and TRBJ1-1; the D is unclear. Germline CDR1 GTSNPN, CDR2 SVGIG (reference sequence). The CDR3 covers 13 residues. The V end was cut by 1 base, the J end by 1 base, with 7 bases between. This CDR3 reads CAWSAYKNTEAFF. CDR3 in DNA: TGTGCCTGGAGTGCCTACAAGAACACTGAAGCTTTCTTT.

This clonotype was counted a few times. V usage is TRBV7-9 and J usage is TRBJ1-1; D gene ambiguous. Germline CDR1 is SEHNR and CDR2 is FQNEAQ (reference sequence). The CDR3 spans 15 residues. Between the trimmed V and J ends, which lost 6 bases and 1 base, there was a span of 15 bases. Here the CDR3 reads CASSRASLRNTEAFF. The CDR3 DNA sequence: TGTGCCAGCAGTCGGGCCTCCTTGCGGAACACTGAAGCTTTCTTT. Together with reference TRBV7-9 and TRBJ1-1, the CDR3 gives the full variable domain: DTGVSQNPRHKITKRGQNVTFRCDPISEHNRLYWYRQTLGQGPEFLTYFQNEAQLEKSRLLSDRFSAERPKGSFSTLEIQRTEQGDSAMYLCASSRASLRNTEAFFGQGTRLTVV.

This clonotype appeared many times. The genes are TRBV2 and TRBJ1-2; D not certain. V shed 9 bases and J shed 4 bases, with 15 bases lying between them. This CDR3 has 13 residues. CDR1 and CDR2 (germline): SNHLY, FYNNEI. CDR3 protein: CARTRPGGYGYTF. In DNA form, the CDR3 reads TGTGCCAGAACCAGGCCAGGAGGCTATGGCTACACCTTC.

The V gene is TRBV5-1, the J gene TRBJ1-1; no reliable D call. The germline CDR1 and CDR2 sequences are SGHRS and YFSETQ. This CDR3 is built from 13 residues. V was pared by 0 bases and J by 11 bases, with 14 bases between. Here the CDR3 DNA reads TGCGCCAGCAGCTTGGGGACGGCCCCCGGGGCTTTCTTT. Its protein is CASSLGTAPGAFF. Variable domain in full (rest from reference TRBV5-1 and TRBJ1-1): KAGVTQTPRYLIKTRGQQVTLSCSPISGHRSVSWYQQTPGQGLQFLFEYFSETQRNKGNFPGRFSGRQFSNSRSEMNVSTLELGDSALYLCASSLGTAPGAFFGQGTRLTVV.

The gene calls are TRBV12-3 or TRBV12-4 and TRBJ2-3, with D unresolved. Trimming took off 3 bases at V and 0 bases at J, with 13 bases between the two ends. The CDR3 runs to 16 residues. For the CDR3, the DNA is TGTGCCAGCAGTTTTCTTAGTGGGGTTAGCACAGATACGCAGTATTTT. Amino acid sequence: CASSFLSGVSTDTQYF.

The V and J genes are TRBV5-8 and TRBJ2-1, with a possible D match to TRBD1 (5 bases). The ends were cut back, 0 bases at V and 7 bases at J, with 11 bases in the middle. This CDR3 has 14 amino acids. Germline CDR1 reads SGHTS; CDR2 reads YDEGEE. CDR3 sequence reads: CASSLGGLDNEQFF. CDR3 DNA sequence: TGTGCCAGCAGCTTGGGGGGCTTAGATAATGAGCAGTTCTTC.